The table lists the clone carrying this T cell receptor (beta chain) with a few counts. What it recognizes is unknown. Unique molecular identifiers tagged individual cDNA molecules. TCRdb called the 5' RACE reads again in MiXCR, with one record for every CDR3 protein. The sample records approximately 70,000 distinct CDR3 sequences, 12% to 15% being singletons. The source of the sample is a study of early T cells in non-severe SARS-CoV-2 infection. Study at large: Chains from this unsorted whole-blood bulk RNA could not be paired.

This CDR3 contains 12 residues. The trim removed 4 bases at V and 13 bases at J, leaving 6 bases unmatched. In germline, CDR1 is SEHNR, CDR2 FQNEAQ (reference sequence). Overall study results and limits: Matches to VDJdb favored anti-spike CD8 responses and missed private and CD4 specificities.

The sequencing sample was made of whole blood. This TCR derives from an adult who was a healthcare worker with PCR-confirmed SARS-CoV-2 infection or an uninfected control (not recorded which). The chain couples TRBV7-9 to TRBJ2-3; 9 bases map to TRBD2. CDR3 nucleotide sequence: TGTGCCAGCAGCTCCGGTTTAGCGGGGGAGTATTTT. Its translation is CASSSGLAGEYF.